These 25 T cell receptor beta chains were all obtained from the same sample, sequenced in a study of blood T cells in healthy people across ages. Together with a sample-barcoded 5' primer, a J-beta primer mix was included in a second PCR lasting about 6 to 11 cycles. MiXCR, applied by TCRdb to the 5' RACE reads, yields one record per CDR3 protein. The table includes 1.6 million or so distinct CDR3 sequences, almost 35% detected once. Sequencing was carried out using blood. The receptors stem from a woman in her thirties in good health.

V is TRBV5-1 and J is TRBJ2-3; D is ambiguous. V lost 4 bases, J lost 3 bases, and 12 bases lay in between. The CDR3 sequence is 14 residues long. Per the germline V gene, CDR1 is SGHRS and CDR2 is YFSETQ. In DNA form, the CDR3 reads TGCGCCAGCAGCCCCCAACAGAGAACAGATACGCAGTATTTT. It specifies CASSPQQRTDTQYF.

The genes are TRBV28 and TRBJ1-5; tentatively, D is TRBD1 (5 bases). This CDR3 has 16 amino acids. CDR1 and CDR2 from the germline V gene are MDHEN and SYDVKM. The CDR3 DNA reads TGTGCTAATGCCCCGGGGTCAGGGAAGTCCGATCAGCCCCAGCATTTT. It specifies CANAPGSGKSDQPQHF.

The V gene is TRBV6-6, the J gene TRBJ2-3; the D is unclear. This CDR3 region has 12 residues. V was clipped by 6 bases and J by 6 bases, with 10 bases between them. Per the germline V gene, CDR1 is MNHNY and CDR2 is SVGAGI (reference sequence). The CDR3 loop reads CASRGRWDTQYF. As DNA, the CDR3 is TGTGCCAGCAGGGGTCGTTGGGATACGCAGTATTTT.

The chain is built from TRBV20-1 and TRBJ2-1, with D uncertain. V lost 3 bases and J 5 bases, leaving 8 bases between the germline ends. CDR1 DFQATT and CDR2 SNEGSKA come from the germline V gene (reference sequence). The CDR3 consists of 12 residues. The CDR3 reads CSARPINNEQFF. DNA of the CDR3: TGCAGTGCTAGGCCAATAAACAATGAGCAGTTCTTC.

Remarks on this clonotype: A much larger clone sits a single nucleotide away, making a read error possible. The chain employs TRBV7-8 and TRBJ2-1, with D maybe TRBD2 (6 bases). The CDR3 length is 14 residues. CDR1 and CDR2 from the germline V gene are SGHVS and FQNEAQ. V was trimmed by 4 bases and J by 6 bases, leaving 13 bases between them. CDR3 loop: CASSSRDLGNEQFF. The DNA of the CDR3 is TGTGCCAGCAGCTCCCGGGACTTAGGCAATGAGCAGTTCTTC.

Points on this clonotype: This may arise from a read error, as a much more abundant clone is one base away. The CDR3 DNA is TGTGCCAGCAGCTTGGCCGGCATCATACCACGGTATTTT. This codes for CASSLAGIIPRYF. The chain recombines TRBV5-5 with TRBJ2-3; D is ambiguous. This CDR3 contains 13 residues. Germline V gene sequence: CDR1 SGHKS, CDR2 YYEKEE (reference sequence). The ends were cut back, 0 bases at V and 14 bases at J, with 16 bases in the middle.

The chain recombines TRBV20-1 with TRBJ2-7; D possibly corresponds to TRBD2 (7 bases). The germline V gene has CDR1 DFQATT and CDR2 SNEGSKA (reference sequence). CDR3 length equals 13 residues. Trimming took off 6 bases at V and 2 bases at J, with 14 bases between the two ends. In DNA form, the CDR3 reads TGCAGTGCCCTGGCGGGGGCCCCCTACGAGCAGTACTTC. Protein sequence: CSALAGAPYEQYF.

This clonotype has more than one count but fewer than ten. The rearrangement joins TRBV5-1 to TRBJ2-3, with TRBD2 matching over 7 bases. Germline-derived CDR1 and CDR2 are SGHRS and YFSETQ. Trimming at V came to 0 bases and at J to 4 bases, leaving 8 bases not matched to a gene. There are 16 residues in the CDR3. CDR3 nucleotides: TGCGCCAGCAGCTTGGGGTCTGGCGGGAGCGCAGATACGCAGTATTTT. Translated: CASSLGSGGSADTQYF.

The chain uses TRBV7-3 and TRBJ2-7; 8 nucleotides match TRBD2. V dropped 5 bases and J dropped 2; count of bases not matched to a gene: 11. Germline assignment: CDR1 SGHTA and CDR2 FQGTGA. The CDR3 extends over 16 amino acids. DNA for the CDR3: TGTGCCAGCAGCCTCGTGAGAGGAGCGGGAGCCTACGAGCAGTACTTC. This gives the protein CASSLVRGAGAYEQYF.

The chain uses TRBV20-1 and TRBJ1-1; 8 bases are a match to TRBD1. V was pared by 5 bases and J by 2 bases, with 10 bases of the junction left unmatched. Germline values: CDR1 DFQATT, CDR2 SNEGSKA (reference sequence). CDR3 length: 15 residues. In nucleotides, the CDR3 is TGCAGTGCTCGGACAGGGAGCCTCAGAAACACTGAAGCTTTCTTT. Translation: CSARTGSLRNTEAFF.

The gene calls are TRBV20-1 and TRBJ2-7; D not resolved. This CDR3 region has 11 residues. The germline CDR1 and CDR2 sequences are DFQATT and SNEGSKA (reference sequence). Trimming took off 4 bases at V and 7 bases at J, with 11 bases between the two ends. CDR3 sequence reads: CSATPRFEQYF. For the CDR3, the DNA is TGCAGTGCTACCCCCAGGTTTGAGCAGTACTTC.

The chain's CDR3 is CASSVEVGTGVFEQFF. CDR3 in DNA: TGTGCCAGCAGCGTAGAGGTTGGGACAGGGGTTTTTGAGCAGTTCTTC. The rearrangement uses TRBV9 and TRBJ2-1, with TRBD1 matching 10 bases. The CDR3 covers 16 residues. The trim removed 0 bases at V and 9 bases at J, leaving 9 bases unmatched. CDR1 is SGDLS and CDR2 is YYNGEE in the germline V gene.

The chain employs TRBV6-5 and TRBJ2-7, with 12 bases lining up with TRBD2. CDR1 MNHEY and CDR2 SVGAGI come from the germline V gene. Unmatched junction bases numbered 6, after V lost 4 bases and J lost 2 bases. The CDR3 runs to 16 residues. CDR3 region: CASSFSLAGGPYEQYF. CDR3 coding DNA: TGTGCCAGCAGTTTCAGTCTAGCGGGAGGGCCCTACGAGCAGTACTTC.

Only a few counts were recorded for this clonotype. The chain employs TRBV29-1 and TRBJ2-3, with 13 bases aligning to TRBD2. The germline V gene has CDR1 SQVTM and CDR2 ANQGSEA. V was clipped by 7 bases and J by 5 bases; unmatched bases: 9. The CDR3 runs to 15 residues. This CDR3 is CSAGGLAGLRDTQYF. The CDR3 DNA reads TGCAGCGCTGGGGGACTAGCGGGGCTGAGAGATACGCAGTATTTT.

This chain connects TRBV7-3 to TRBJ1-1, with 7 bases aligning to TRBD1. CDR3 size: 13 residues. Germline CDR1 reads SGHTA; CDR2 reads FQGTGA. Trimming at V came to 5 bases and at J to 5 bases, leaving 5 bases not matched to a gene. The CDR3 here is CASSGQAGTEAFF. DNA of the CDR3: TGTGCCAGCAGCGGACAGGCTGGAACTGAAGCTTTCTTT.

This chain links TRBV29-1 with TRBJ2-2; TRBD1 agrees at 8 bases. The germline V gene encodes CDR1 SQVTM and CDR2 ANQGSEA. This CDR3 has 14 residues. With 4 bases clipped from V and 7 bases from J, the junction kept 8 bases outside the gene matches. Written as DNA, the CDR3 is TGCAGCGTTGCCGGGACAGGTACCATCGGGGAGCTGTTTTTT. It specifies CSVAGTGTIGELFF.

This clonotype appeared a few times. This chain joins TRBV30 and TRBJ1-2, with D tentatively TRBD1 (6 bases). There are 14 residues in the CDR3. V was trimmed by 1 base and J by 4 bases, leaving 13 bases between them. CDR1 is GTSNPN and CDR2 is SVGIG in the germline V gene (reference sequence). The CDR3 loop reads CAWSGGQRGYGYTF. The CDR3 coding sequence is TGTGCCTGGAGTGGAGGACAGAGAGGCTATGGCTACACCTTC.

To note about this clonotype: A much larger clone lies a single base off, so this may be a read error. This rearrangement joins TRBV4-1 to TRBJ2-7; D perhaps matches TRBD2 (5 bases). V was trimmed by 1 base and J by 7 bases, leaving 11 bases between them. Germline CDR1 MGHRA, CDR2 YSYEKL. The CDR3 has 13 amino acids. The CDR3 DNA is TGCGCCAGCAGCCAAGGAACTAGGGATGAGCAGTACTTC. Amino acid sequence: CASSQGTRDEQYF.

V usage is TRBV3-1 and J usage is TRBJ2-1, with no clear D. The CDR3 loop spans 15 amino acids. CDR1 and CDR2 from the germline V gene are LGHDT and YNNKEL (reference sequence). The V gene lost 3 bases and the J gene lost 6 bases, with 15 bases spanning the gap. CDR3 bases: TGTGCCAGCAGCCACGACCAAAACGTAATCAATGAGCAGTTCTTC. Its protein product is CASSHDQNVINEQFF.

CDR3 residues: CSADQNRLNYGYTF. CDR3 in DNA: TGCAGTGCCGACCAAAACAGGTTAAACTATGGCTACACCTTC. V and J are TRBV20-1 and TRBJ1-2; D is possibly TRBD1 (5 bases). The germline V and J ends were trimmed by 6 bases and 2 bases, with 16 bases remaining between them. Per the germline V gene, CDR1 is DFQATT and CDR2 is SNEGSKA (reference sequence). The CDR3 runs to 14 residues.

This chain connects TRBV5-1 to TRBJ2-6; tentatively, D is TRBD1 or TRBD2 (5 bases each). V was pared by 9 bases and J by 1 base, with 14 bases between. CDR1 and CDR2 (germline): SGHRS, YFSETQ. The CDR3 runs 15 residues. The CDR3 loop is CATEFGTSGANVLTF. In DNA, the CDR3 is TGCGCCACCGAATTCGGGACGTCTGGGGCCAACGTCCTGACTTTC.

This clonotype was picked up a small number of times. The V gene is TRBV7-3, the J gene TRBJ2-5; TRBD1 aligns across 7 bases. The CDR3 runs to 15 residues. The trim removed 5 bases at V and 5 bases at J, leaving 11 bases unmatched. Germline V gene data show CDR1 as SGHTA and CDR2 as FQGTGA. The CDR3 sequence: CASSPNPQGIETQYF. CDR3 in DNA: TGTGCCAGCAGCCCGAATCCACAGGGGATCGAGACCCAGTACTTC.

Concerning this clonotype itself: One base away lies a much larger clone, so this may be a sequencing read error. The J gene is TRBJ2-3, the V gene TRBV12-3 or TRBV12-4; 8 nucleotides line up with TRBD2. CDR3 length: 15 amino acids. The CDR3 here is CASSLISGSRDTQYF. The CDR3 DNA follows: TGTGCCAGCAGTTTAATAAGCGGGAGCAGAGATACGCAGTATTTT.

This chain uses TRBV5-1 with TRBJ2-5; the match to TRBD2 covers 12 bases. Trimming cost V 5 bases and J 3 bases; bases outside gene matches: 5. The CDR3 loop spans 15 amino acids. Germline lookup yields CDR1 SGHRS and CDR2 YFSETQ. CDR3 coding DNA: TGCGCCAGCAGTACGACTAGCGGGAGAGAAGAGACCCAGTACTTC. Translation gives CASSTTSGREETQYF.

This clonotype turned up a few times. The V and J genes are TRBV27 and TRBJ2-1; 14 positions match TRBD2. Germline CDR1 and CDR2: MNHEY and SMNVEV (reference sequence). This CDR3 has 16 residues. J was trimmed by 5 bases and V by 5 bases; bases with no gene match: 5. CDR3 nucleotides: TGTGCCAGCAGTAGACTAGCGGGAGGGCTCCACAATGAGCAGTTCTTC. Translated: CASSRLAGGLHNEQFF.